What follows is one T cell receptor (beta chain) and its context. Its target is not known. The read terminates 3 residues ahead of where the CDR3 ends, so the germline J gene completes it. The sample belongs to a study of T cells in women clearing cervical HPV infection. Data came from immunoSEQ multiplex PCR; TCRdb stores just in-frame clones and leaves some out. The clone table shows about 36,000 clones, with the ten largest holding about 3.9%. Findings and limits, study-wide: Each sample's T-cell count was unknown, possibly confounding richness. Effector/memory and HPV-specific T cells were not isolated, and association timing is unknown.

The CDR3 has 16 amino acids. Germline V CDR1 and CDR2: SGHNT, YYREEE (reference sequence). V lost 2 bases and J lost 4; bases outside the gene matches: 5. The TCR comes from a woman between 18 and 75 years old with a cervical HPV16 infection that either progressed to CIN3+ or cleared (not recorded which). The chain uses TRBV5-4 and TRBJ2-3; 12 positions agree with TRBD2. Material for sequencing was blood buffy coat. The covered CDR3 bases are TGTGCCAGCAGCTTAACTAGCGGGAGGAGGGCAGATACG. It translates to CASSLTSGRRADT. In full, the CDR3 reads CASSLTSGRRADTQYF.